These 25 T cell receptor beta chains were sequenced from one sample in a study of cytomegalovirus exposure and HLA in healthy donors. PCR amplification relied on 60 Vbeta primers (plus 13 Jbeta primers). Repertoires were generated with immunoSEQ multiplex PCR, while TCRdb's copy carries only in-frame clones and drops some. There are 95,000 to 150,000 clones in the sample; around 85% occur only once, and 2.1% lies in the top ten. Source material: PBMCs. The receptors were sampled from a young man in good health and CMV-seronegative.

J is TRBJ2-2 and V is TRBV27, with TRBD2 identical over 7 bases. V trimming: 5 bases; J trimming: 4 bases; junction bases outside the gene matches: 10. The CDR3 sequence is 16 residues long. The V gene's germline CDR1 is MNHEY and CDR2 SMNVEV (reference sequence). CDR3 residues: CASSPLTSSRTGELFF. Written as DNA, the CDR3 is TGTGCCAGCAGTCCCTTGACTAGCTCCCGCACCGGGGAGCTGTTTTTT.

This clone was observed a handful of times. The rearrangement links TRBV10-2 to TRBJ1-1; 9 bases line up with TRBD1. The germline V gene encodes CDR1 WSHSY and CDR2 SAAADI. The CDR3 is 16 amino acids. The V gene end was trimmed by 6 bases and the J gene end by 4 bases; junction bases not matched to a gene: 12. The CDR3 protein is CASRPLGDRERTEAFF. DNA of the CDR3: TGCGCCAGCAGACCCCTCGGGGACAGGGAACGCACTGAAGCTTTCTTT.

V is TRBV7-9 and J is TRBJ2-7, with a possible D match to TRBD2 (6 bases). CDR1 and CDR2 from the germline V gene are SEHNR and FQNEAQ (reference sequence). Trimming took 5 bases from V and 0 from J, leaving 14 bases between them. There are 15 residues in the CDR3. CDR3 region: CASSPRDSNSYEQYF. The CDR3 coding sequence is TGTGCCAGCAGCCCCCGGGACTCCAACTCCTACGAGCAGTACTTC.

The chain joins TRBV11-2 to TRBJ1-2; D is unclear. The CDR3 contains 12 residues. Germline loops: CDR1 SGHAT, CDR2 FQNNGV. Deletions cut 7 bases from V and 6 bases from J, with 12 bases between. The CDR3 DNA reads TGTGCCAGCACCCAAGGAGGCGATGGCTACACCTTC. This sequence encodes CASTQGGDGYTF.

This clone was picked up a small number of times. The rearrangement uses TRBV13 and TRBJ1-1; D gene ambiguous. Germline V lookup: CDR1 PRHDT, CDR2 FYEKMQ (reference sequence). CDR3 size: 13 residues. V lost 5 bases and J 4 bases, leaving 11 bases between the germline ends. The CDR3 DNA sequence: TGTGCCAGCAGCCCTGAAACCGGCACTGAAGCTTTCTTT. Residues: CASSPETGTEAFF. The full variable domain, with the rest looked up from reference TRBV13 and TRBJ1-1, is AAGVIQSPRHLIKEKRETATLKCYPIPRHDTVYWYQQGPGQDPQFLISFYEKMQSDKGSIPDRFSAQQFSDYHSELNMSSLELGDSALYFCASSPETGTEAFFGQGTRLTVV.

CDR3 in amino acids: CASSEGLLAGSFREQFF. As DNA, the CDR3 is TGTGCCAGCAGTGAAGGACTGCTAGCGGGCTCCTTCAGGGAGCAGTTCTTC. The chain couples TRBV2 to TRBJ2-1, with 8 bases fitting TRBD2. The CDR3 covers 17 residues. CDR1 and CDR2 (germline): SNHLY, FYNNEI. V lost 1 base and J lost 10; bases outside the gene matches: 15.

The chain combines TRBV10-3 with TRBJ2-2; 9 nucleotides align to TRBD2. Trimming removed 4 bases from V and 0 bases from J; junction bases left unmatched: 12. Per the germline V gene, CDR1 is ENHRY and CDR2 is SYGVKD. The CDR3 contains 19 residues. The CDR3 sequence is CAISAYGKAGGPNTGELFF. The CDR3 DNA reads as TGTGCCATCAGTGCCTACGGGAAGGCGGGGGGGCCGAACACCGGGGAGCTGTTTTTT.

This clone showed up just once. Written as DNA, the CDR3 is TGTGCCAGCAGCGGACGGGGGACAGCCCTCTACGAGCAGTACTTC. Amino acids: CASSGRGTALYEQYF. V is TRBV7-9 and J is TRBJ2-7; possible D gene TRBD1, 7 bases. V was clipped by 5 bases and J by 3 bases, with 17 bases between them. From germline, CDR1 is SEHNR and CDR2 FQNEAQ (reference sequence). CDR3 length: 15 residues.

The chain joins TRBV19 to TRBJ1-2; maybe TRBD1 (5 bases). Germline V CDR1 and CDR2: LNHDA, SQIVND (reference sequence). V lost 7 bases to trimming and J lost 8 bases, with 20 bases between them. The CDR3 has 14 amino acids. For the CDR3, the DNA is TGTGCCAGTACCATGGGTGGAGGGGCAAGGGGCTACACCTTC. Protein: CASTMGGGARGYTF.

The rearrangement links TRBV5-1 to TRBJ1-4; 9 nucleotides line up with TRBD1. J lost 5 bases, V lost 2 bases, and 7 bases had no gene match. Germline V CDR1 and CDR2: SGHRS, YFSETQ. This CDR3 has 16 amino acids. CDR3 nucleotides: TGCGCCAGCAGCTTAGAGGGACAGGGTCGGAATGAAAAACTGTTTTTT. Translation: CASSLEGQGRNEKLFF. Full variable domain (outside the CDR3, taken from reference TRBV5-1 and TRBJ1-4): KAGVTQTPRYLIKTRGQQVTLSCSPISGHRSVSWYQQTPGQGLQFLFEYFSETQRNKGNFPGRFSGRQFSNSRSEMNVSTLELGDSALYLCASSLEGQGRNEKLFFGSGTQLSVL.

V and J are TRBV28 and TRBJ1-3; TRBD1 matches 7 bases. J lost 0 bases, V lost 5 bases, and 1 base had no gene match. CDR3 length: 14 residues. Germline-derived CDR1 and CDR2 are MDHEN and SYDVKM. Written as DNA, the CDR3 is TGTGCCAGCAGTCGGGACAGCTCTGGAAACACCATATATTTT. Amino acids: CASSRDSSGNTIYF.

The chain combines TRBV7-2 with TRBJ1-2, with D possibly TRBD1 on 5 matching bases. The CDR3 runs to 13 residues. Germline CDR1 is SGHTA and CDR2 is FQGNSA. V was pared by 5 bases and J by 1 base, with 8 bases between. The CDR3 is CASSEQVNYGYTF. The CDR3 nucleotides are TGTGCCAGCAGCGAACAGGTTAACTATGGCTACACCTTC.

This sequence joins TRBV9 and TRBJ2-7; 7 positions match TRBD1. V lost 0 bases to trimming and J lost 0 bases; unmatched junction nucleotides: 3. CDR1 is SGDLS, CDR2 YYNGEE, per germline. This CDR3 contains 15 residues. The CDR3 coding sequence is TGTGCCAGCAGCGTAGAGGCAGGGGGCTCCTACGAGCAGTACTTC. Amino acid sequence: CASSVEAGGSYEQYF.

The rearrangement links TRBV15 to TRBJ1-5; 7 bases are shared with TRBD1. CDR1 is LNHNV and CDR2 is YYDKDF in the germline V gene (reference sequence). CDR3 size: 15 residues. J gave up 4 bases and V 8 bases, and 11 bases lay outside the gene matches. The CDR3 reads CATGFGTDQNQPQHF. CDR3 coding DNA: TGTGCCACCGGGTTTGGGACAGACCAAAATCAGCCCCAGCATTTT.

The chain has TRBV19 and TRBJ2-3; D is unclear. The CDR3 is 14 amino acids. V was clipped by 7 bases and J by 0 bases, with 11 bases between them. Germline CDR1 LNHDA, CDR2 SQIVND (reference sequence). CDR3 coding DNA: TGTGCCAGTAAAATGAGGCGGAGCACAGATACGCAGTATTTT. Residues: CASKMRRSTDTQYF.

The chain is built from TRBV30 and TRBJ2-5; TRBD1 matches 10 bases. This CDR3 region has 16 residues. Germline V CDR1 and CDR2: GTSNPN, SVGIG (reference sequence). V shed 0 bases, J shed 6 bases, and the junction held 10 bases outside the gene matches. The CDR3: CAWSVQGGDRGKTQYF. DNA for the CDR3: TGTGCCTGGAGTGTACAAGGGGGGGACAGGGGAAAGACCCAGTACTTC.

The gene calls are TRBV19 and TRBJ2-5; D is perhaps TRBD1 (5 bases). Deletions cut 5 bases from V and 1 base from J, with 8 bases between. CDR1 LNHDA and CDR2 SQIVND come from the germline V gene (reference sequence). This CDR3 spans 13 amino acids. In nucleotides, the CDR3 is TGTGCCAGTAGTCCAGACAGCCAAGAGACCCAGTACTTC. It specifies CASSPDSQETQYF.

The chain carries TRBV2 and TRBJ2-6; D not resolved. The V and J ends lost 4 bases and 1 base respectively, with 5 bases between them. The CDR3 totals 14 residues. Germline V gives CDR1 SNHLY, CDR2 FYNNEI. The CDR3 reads CASSGSSGANVLTF. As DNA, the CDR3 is TGTGCCAGCAGTGGGAGTTCTGGGGCCAACGTCCTGACTTTC.

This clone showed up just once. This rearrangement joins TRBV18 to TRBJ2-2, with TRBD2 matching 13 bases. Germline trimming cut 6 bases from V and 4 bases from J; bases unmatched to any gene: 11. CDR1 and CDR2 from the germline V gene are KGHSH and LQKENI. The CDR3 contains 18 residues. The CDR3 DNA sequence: TGTGCCAGCTCCCGACTAGCGGGGGGCAAACGGTCCACCGGGGAGCTGTTTTTT. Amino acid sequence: CASSRLAGGKRSTGELFF.

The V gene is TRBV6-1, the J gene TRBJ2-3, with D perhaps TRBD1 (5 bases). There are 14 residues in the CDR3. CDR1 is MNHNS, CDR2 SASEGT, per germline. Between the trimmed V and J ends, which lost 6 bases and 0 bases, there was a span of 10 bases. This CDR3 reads CASSLGVSTDTQYF. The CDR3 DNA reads TGTGCCAGCAGCCTAGGGGTTAGCACAGATACGCAGTATTTT.

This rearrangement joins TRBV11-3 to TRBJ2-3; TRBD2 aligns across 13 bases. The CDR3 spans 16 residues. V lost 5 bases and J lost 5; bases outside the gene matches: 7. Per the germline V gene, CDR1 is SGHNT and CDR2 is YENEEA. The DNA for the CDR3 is TGTGCCAGCAGCACCCGACTAGCGGGGGGTCAAGATACGCAGTATTTT. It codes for CASSTRLAGGQDTQYF.

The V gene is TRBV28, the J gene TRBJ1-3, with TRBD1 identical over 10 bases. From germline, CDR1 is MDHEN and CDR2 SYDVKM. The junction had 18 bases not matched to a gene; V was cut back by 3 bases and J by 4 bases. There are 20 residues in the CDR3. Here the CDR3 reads CASSFPPRDRGSSRGNTIYF. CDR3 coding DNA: TGTGCCAGCAGTTTCCCCCCCCGGGACAGGGGTTCTTCGCGGGGAAACACCATATATTTT.

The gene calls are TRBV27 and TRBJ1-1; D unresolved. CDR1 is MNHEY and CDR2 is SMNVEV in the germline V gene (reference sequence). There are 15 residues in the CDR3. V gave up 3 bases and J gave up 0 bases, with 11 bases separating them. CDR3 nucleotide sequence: TGTGCCAGCAGTTTTCAGCGGGGAATGAACACTGAAGCTTTCTTT. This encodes CASSFQRGMNTEAFF.

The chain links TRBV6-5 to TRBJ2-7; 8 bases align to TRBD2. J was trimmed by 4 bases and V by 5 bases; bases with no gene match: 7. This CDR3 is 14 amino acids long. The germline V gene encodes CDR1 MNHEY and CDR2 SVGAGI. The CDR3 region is CASSTRGGKYEQYF. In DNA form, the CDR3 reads TGTGCCAGCAGTACCCGGGGGGGAAAGTACGAGCAGTACTTC.

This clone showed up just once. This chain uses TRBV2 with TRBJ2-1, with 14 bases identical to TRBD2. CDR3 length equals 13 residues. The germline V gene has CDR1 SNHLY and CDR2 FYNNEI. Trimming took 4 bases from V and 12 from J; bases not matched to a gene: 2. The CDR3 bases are TGTGCCAGCAGTGGGACTAGCGGGGGGTCGCAGTTCTTC. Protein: CASSGTSGGSQFF.